Listed here are 6 T cell receptor beta chains from one sample, sequenced in a study of blood T cells in healthy people across ages (dated by TCRdb to about 2015). Preparation of the library involved 5' RACE. TCRdb shows the sequencer as Illumina HiSeq 2500. A second PCR of about 6 to 12 cycles was performed with a sample-barcoded 5' primer and a J-beta primer mix. TCRdb took the public reads, trimmed them with fastp at Q25, ran MiXCR for clone calling and kept in-frame beta chains. Under each unique CDR3 protein, matching rows form one entry showing the most common genes and DNA. This sample is represented by about 640,000 distinct CDR3 sequences; under 65% of them were singletons. In total, the top ten clones hold 35% to 40% of the sample. The specimen sequenced was blood. All receptors derive from a man aged 60 to 75 in good health.

CDR3: CASSFSGGNYEQYF. CDR3 DNA sequence: TGCGCCAGCAGCTTTTCCGGGGGAAATTACGAGCAGTACTTC. The chain uses TRBV5-1 and TRBJ2-7, with D perhaps matching TRBD2 (6 bases). This CDR3 region has 14 residues. V lost 2 bases to trimming and J lost 4 bases, with 13 bases between them. Germline V lookup: CDR1 SGHRS, CDR2 YFSETQ. The variable domain in full, completed from reference TRBV5-1 and TRBJ2-7, reads KAGVTQTPRYLIKTRGQQVTLSCSPISGHRSVSWYQQTPGQGLQFLFEYFSETQRNKGNFPGRFSGRQFSNSRSEMNVSTLELGDSALYLCASSFSGGNYEQYFGPGTRLTVT.

The chain is built from TRBV6-5 and TRBJ1-1; D is uncertain. CDR1 and CDR2 from the germline V gene are MNHEY and SVGAGI. V gave up 4 bases and J gave up 0 bases, with 12 bases separating them. The CDR3 runs to 15 residues. DNA of the CDR3: TGTGCCAGCAGTTCCTCCGGGTTCATGAACACTGAAGCTTTCTTT. It specifies CASSSSGFMNTEAFF.

The chain couples TRBV6-6 to TRBJ2-3; the match to TRBD2 covers 10 bases. J was trimmed by 3 bases and V by 11 bases; bases with no gene match: 5. There are 13 residues in the CDR3. Germline V gene sequence: CDR1 MNHNY, CDR2 SVGAGI (reference sequence). The CDR3 bases are TGTGCCGAAGCAGCGGGGGGGACAGATACGCAGTATTTT. Amino acids: CAEAAGGTDTQYF.

The chain links TRBV29-1 to TRBJ2-1; weak D call: TRBD1 (5 bases). The germline V and J ends were trimmed by 5 bases and 7 bases, with 18 bases remaining between them. Germline loops: CDR1 SQVTM, CDR2 ANQGSEA. The CDR3 runs to 14 residues. CDR3 sequence (DNA): TGCAGCGTTCAAAAGTCCGGCAGGGCGAATGAGCAGTTCTTC. Translated, it gives CSVQKSGRANEQFF.

The chain carries TRBV20-1 and TRBJ2-7; 7 nucleotides agree with TRBD1. Germline trimming cut 7 bases from V and 0 bases from J; bases unmatched to any gene: 15. CDR1 and CDR2 (germline): DFQATT, SNEGSKA (reference sequence). The CDR3 runs to 16 residues. The CDR3 loop is CSDSYRGGFSSYEQYF. CDR3 nucleotide sequence: TGCAGTGATAGTTACAGGGGCGGGTTTAGCTCCTACGAGCAGTACTTC.

CDR3 protein: CASGGTGNYGYTF. The CDR3 DNA sequence: TGTGCCAGCGGGGGAACAGGGAACTATGGCTACACCTTC. The chain links TRBV2 to TRBJ1-2, with D tentatively TRBD1 (6 bases). The ends were cut back, 8 bases at V and 2 bases at J, with 12 bases in the middle. The CDR3 sequence is 13 residues long. The germline gives CDR1 SNHLY, CDR2 FYNNEI.